Each of the 28 T cell receptor beta chains below was sequenced from the same sample in a study of CD8 T cells in ankylosing spondylitis. TCRdb analysed the 5' RACE reads with MiXCR anew, one entry per CDR3 protein. The sample has approximately 130,000 distinct CDR3 sequences; 7% to 10% are singletons. The sequenced material came from blood, either unsorted or a sorted T cell fraction (not recorded which). Receptor source: a male donor with ankylosing spondylitis or in good health (not recorded which).

Ten or more counts support this clonotype. V usage is TRBV11-1 and J usage is TRBJ2-1, with D possibly matching TRBD2 (7 bases). The germline V and J ends were trimmed by 6 bases and 4 bases, with 16 bases remaining between them. The CDR3 is 15 residues long. Germline CDR1 reads SGHAT; CDR2 reads FQDESV (reference sequence). The CDR3 DNA reads TGTGCCAGCAGGGCGGAGCGGGACAAATACAATGAGCAGTTCTTC. This translates into CASRAERDKYNEQFF. The variable domain in full, completed from reference TRBV11-1 and TRBJ2-1, reads EAEVAQSPRYKITEKSQAVAFWCDPISGHATLYWYRQILGQGPELLVQFQDESVVDDSQLPKDRFSAERLKGVDSTLKIQPAELGDSAMYLCASRAERDKYNEQFFGPGTRLTVL.

This clonotype was counted a few times. The chain couples TRBV7-9 to TRBJ2-5; D unresolved. This CDR3 contains 12 residues. Germline CDR1 and CDR2: SEHNR and FQNEAQ (reference sequence). The V and J ends lost 4 bases and 13 bases respectively, with 16 bases between them. CDR3 residues: CASSYLYADVYF. The CDR3 region has the DNA TGTGCCAGCAGCTACCTTTACGCGGACGTGTACTTC.

This clonotype has a handful of counts. The chain employs TRBV11-2 and TRBJ2-2, with 9 bases matching TRBD1. This CDR3 has 16 amino acids. Losses at the gene ends were 5 bases for V and 4 bases for J; bases not matched to a gene: 8. The germline CDR1 and CDR2 sequences are SGHAT and FQNNGV. The CDR3 coding sequence is TGTGCCAGCAGCGCGCCGGGACAGGGAATCACCGGGGAGCTGTTTTTT. It codes for CASSAPGQGITGELFF.

The sample holds many counts of this clonotype. This chain joins TRBV5-1 and TRBJ2-7; the D gene is possibly TRBD1 (6 bases). Germline lookup yields CDR1 SGHRS and CDR2 YFSETQ. This CDR3 has 15 amino acids. The ends were cut back, 0 bases at V and 0 bases at J, with 10 bases in the middle. Here the CDR3 DNA reads TGCGCCAGCAGCTTGGACAGGGTTGTCTCCTACGAGCAGTACTTC. Translated: CASSLDRVVSYEQYF.

This clonotype was seen more than once but under ten times. The chain carries TRBV20-1 and TRBJ2-1, with 7 bases matching TRBD2. V was pared by 4 bases and J by 4 bases, with 7 bases of the junction left unmatched. The CDR3 spans 14 residues. The germline gives CDR1 DFQATT, CDR2 SNEGSKA (reference sequence). The CDR3 spells CSANMGGTYNEQFF. The CDR3 region has the DNA TGCAGTGCTAATATGGGAGGGACTTACAATGAGCAGTTCTTC.

This clonotype showed up many times. V is TRBV12-3 or TRBV12-4 and J is TRBJ2-4; no clear D. The CDR3 runs to 13 residues. V lost 1 base and J lost 5, with 6 bases in between. The CDR3 is CASSLDRQNIQYF. In DNA form, the CDR3 reads TGTGCCAGCAGTTTAGACAGACAAAACATTCAGTACTTC.

This clonotype has at least ten counts. The CDR3 sequence: CASSQELAGAYNEQFF. The CDR3 DNA is TGCGCCAGCAGCCAAGAACTAGCGGGAGCCTACAATGAGCAGTTCTTC. The gene calls are TRBV4-1 and TRBJ2-1, with 11 bases fitting TRBD2. The CDR3 sequence is 16 residues long. In germline, CDR1 is MGHRA, CDR2 YSYEKL. J lost 2 bases, V lost 0 bases, and 0 bases had no gene match.

This clonotype was observed many times. The chain employs TRBV7-2 and TRBJ2-7; D is perhaps TRBD1 (5 bases). CDR3 length: 14 amino acids. CDR1 SGHTA and CDR2 FQGNSA come from the germline V gene. V lost 2 bases and J lost 5, with 13 bases in between. This chain's CDR3 is CASSLTTGLDEQYF. The CDR3 nucleotides are TGTGCCAGCAGCTTAACTACAGGTTTGGACGAGCAGTACTTC.

Ten or more counts support this clonotype. The genes are TRBV5-5 and TRBJ2-7; 7 bases map to TRBD2. Germline CDR1 is SGHKS and CDR2 is YYEKEE (reference sequence). The CDR3 is made up of 15 amino acids. The V segment lost 0 bases and the J segment 2 bases; nucleotides outside the gene matches: 5. Here the CDR3 reads CASSLAVGRPYEQYF. For the CDR3, the DNA is TGTGCCAGCAGCTTGGCGGTCGGGAGGCCCTACGAGCAGTACTTC.

About this clonotype: A much larger clone sits a single nucleotide away, making a read error possible. The rearrangement uses TRBV5-1 and TRBJ2-5; the D is unclear. The CDR3 is made up of 12 amino acids. Germline CDR1 reads SGHRS; CDR2 reads YFSETQ. The DNA for the CDR3 is TGCGCCAGCCGCTTGGAAAAGGAGACCCAGTACTTC. This sequence encodes CASRLEKETQYF.

This clonotype was detected ten times or more. The J gene is TRBJ2-2, the V gene TRBV29-1, with no clear D. The V end lost 4 bases, the J end lost 9 bases, and 6 bases lay between the germline ends. Germline CDR1 SQVTM, CDR2 ANQGSEA. The CDR3 length is 10 residues. In DNA form, the CDR3 reads TGCAGCGTTGTACTACGGGAGCTGTTTTTT. Protein product: CSVVLRELFF.

This clonotype was counted many times. The CDR3 region is CASSLDTGSSEQFF. The DNA for the CDR3 is TGTGCCAGCAGCTTAGATACAGGTTCGTCTGAGCAGTTCTTC. The genes are TRBV11-3 and TRBJ2-1; a possible D gene is TRBD1 (5 bases). CDR1 is SGHNT, CDR2 YENEEA, per germline. The CDR3 sequence is 14 residues long. Trimming stripped 0 bases from V and 9 bases from J, with 12 bases between.

This rearrangement joins TRBV3-1 to TRBJ2-3; TRBD2 agrees at 8 bases. This CDR3 contains 16 residues. V gave up 7 bases and J gave up 3 bases; unmatched junction bases: 12. Germline V gene data show CDR1 as LGHDT and CDR2 as YNNKEL (reference sequence). CDR3 DNA: TGTGCCAGCACCCTCGGGGCAGTAGCGGGGACAGATACGCAGTATTTT. This gives the protein CASTLGAVAGTDTQYF.

This clonotype was observed a few times. The chain has TRBV10-3 and TRBJ2-1; D is ambiguous. The CDR3 has 15 residues. The germline gives CDR1 ENHRY, CDR2 SYGVKD. Deletions cut 4 bases from V and 2 bases from J, with 12 bases between. The CDR3 spells CAISADGGPYNEQFF. The CDR3 nucleotides are TGTGCCATCAGTGCCGACGGCGGACCCTACAATGAGCAGTTCTTC.

This clonotype was recorded at least ten times. The V gene is TRBV12-3 or TRBV12-4, the J gene TRBJ2-1; TRBD2 matches at 7 bases. The CDR3 contains 14 residues. Germline trimming cut 5 bases from V and 4 bases from J; bases unmatched to any gene: 5. The CDR3 DNA reads TGTGCCAGCAGTAAGTCGGGAGGATACAATGAGCAGTTCTTC. Translated, it gives CASSKSGGYNEQFF.

There are many counts of this clonotype. CDR3 sequence (DNA): TGCGCCAGCAGCGCCCGACAGGGGGCCCGGGAGACCCAGTACTTC. This sequence encodes CASSARQGARETQYF. This chain joins TRBV5-1 and TRBJ2-5; 10 bases are shared with TRBD1. The length of the CDR3 is 15 residues. The ends lost 4 bases at V and 5 bases at J; junction bases unmatched: 8. Looked up from germline, CDR1 is SGHRS and CDR2 is YFSETQ.

In this sample, this clonotype turned up a few times. The chain employs TRBV4-3 and TRBJ2-6; no firm D call. Per germline, CDR1 LGHNA and CDR2 YSLEER. With 0 bases removed from V and 2 bases from J, the gap between germline ends came to 11 bases. This CDR3 comprises 17 residues. CDR3 in DNA: TGCGCCAGCAGCCAAGATCGACTTCGCACTGGGGCCAACGTCCTGACTTTC. It codes for CASSQDRLRTGANVLTF.

There are many counts of this clonotype. This sequence joins TRBV20-1 and TRBJ2-7; the D is unclear. Germline loops: CDR1 DFQATT, CDR2 SNEGSKA (reference sequence). The CDR3 spans 12 residues. The V gene lost 3 bases and the J gene lost 2 bases, with 8 bases spanning the gap. The CDR3 DNA is TGCAGTGCTAGTCGCCAGACCTACGAGCAGTACTTC. It yields the protein CSASRQTYEQYF.

This clonotype came up a few times. J is TRBJ2-7 and V is TRBV9; D is tentatively TRBD1 or TRBD2 (6 bases each). Germline CDR1 and CDR2: SGDLS and YYNGEE. The V end was cut by 3 bases, the J end by 2 bases, with 15 bases between. This CDR3 has 15 amino acids. The CDR3 sequence is CASSAGGRGAYEQYF. CDR3 nucleotide sequence: TGTGCCAGCAGCGCCGGGGGCCGGGGCGCCTACGAGCAGTACTTC.

This clonotype was seen more than once but under ten times. V usage is TRBV6-2 or TRBV6-3 and J usage is TRBJ2-3; TRBD2 aligns across 12 bases. Germline CDR1 MNHEY, CDR2 SVGEGT. The CDR3 is made up of 17 amino acids. J lost 4 bases, V lost 2 bases, and 7 bases had no gene match. In DNA form, the CDR3 reads TGTGCCAGCAGTTACCGCCTAGCGGGAGGGAATGCAGATACGCAGTATTTT. Translated: CASSYRLAGGNADTQYF.

The chain employs TRBV20-1 and TRBJ2-1; 8 nucleotides agree with TRBD2. CDR1 and CDR2 (germline): DFQATT, SNEGSKA (reference sequence). Trimming removed 6 bases from V and 4 bases from J; junction bases left unmatched: 14. The CDR3 sequence is 16 residues long. CDR3 in amino acids: CSATVQGGRPYNEQFF. The CDR3 DNA is TGCAGTGCGACCGTACAGGGCGGGAGGCCATACAATGAGCAGTTCTTC.

This clonotype was counted at least ten times. The chain's CDR3 is CSARQDSYEQYF. The CDR3 DNA reads as TGCAGTGCAAGACAGGACTCCTACGAGCAGTACTTC. The J gene is TRBJ2-7, the V gene TRBV20-1, with a tentative D call TRBD1 (6 bases). Trimming removed 6 bases at V and 0 bases at J, with 9 bases between. The germline CDR1 and CDR2 sequences are DFQATT and SNEGSKA (reference sequence). This CDR3 spans 12 amino acids.

At least ten counts were recorded for this clonotype. This chain connects TRBV20-1 to TRBJ2-1, with 16 bases lining up with TRBD2. The CDR3 is made up of 17 amino acids. In germline, CDR1 is DFQATT, CDR2 SNEGSKA (reference sequence). With V trimmed by 6 bases and J by 1 base, 6 bases remained unmatched. In nucleotides, the CDR3 is TGCAGTGCCCAAGGGACTAGCGGGAGGGGGTCCTACAATGAGCAGTTCTTC. Its translation: CSAQGTSGRGSYNEQFF.

This clonotype was seen ten or more times. The gene calls are TRBV5-1 and TRBJ2-7; 15 bases fit TRBD2. The CDR3 has 16 amino acids. CDR1 is SGHRS and CDR2 is YFSETQ in the germline V gene. V shed 3 bases and J 1 base; nucleotides not matched to a gene: 2. This CDR3 is CASSSGLAGGSYEQYF. Written as DNA, the CDR3 is TGCGCCAGCAGCTCGGGACTAGCGGGAGGATCCTACGAGCAGTACTTC.

This clonotype was picked up many times. This chain uses TRBV5-1 with TRBJ2-2; 7 bases are a match to TRBD1. The germline V gene encodes CDR1 SGHRS and CDR2 YFSETQ. The CDR3 covers 14 residues. Trimming at V came to 0 bases and at J to 7 bases, leaving 3 bases not matched to a gene. In DNA form, the CDR3 reads TGCGCCAGCAGCTTGGGACAGGGACACGGGGAGCTGTTTTTT. Its protein product is CASSLGQGHGELFF.

This clonotype was picked up many times. This chain links TRBV6-5 with TRBJ2-3; the match to TRBD1 covers 8 bases. Germline loops: CDR1 MNHEY, CDR2 SVGAGI. This CDR3 region has 18 residues. V was clipped by 2 bases and J by 0 bases; unmatched bases: 10. CDR3: CASSYGGTGLTSTDTQYF. The DNA of the CDR3 is TGTGCCAGCAGTTACGGCGGGACAGGTCTAACTAGCACAGATACGCAGTATTTT.

The chain combines TRBV7-3 with TRBJ2-4, with a weak D call TRBD1 (7 bases). Per the germline V gene, CDR1 is SGHTA and CDR2 is FQGTGA. The V end lost 0 bases, the J end lost 12 bases, and 12 bases lay between the germline ends. This CDR3 comprises 13 residues. CDR3 in DNA: TGTGCCAGCAGCTTAACGTGGGGGGACAGTCAGTACTTC. It yields the protein CASSLTWGDSQYF.

This clonotype has ten or more counts. The J gene is TRBJ2-3, the V gene TRBV12-3 or TRBV12-4; maybe TRBD1 (6 bases). The CDR3 sequence is 15 residues long. V dropped 5 bases and J dropped 0 bases, with 12 bases sitting between them. The DNA of the CDR3 is TGTGCCAGCAGTCCCAGGGGTCTGAGCACAGATACGCAGTATTTT. It translates to CASSPRGLSTDTQYF.